In its sample, the clone carrying this TCR beta chain was seen a few times. What it recognizes is unknown. J gave up 4 bases and V 4 bases, and 20 bases lay outside the gene matches. The CDR3 is 19 amino acids. CDR1 and CDR2 (germline): SEHNR, FQNEAQ (reference sequence). TCRdb ran MiXCR on the 5' RACE reads and lists one entry per CDR3 protein. The sample comprises roughly 350,000 distinct CDR3 sequences, 28% of which are singletons, and roughly 14% rests with the top ten. This entry is derived from a study of T-cell memory formation after mild COVID-19. Study results and caveats: CD4+ bias marked clones expanding day 15 to 37, unlike balanced contracting clones. The finding that pre-infection memory included some responding clones suggested that cross-reactive memory joined. Still unconfirmed is whether the second-wave clones peaking on day 37 recognized SARS-CoV-2.

Sequenced input: PBMCs or a T cell subset sorted from them (not recorded which). The source is an adult woman who had mild COVID-19 (a few samples of this study predate the infection). Cell type and time point are not known. The chain uses TRBV7-9 and TRBJ2-5; 8 bases agree with TRBD1. The CDR3 region has the DNA TGTGCCAGCAGCTCGTCCCCCGGGGGACAGGTCTATGTCCGAGAGACCCAGTACTTC. Protein product: CASSSSPGGQVYVRETQYF.